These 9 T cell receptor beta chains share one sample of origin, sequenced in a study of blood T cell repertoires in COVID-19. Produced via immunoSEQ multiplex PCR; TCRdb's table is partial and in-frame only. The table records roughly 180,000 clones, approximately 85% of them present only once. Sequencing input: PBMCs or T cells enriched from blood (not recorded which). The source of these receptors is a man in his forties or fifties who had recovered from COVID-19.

The DNA for the CDR3 is TGTGCCAGCAGTGAGGTAGGGGCCGGTACGCAGTATTTT. It is translated as CASSEVGAGTQYF. This rearrangement joins TRBV2 to TRBJ2-3; tentative D call: TRBD1 (5 bases). Trimming stripped 3 bases from V and 8 bases from J, with 12 bases between. The CDR3 has 13 amino acids. Looked up from germline, CDR1 is SNHLY and CDR2 is FYNNEI.

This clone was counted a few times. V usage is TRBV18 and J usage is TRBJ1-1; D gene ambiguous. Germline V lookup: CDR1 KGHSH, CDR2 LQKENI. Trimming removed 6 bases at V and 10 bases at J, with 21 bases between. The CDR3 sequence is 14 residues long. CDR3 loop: CASSLLDGAEGAFF. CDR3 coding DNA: TGTGCCAGCTCCCTCCTGGACGGTGCCGAGGGAGCTTTCTTT. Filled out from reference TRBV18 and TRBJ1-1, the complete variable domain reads NAGVMQNPRHLVRRRGQEARLRCSPMKGHSHVYWYRQLPEEGLKFMVYLQKENIIDESGMPKERFSAEFPKEGPSILRIQQVVRGDSAAYFCASSLLDGAEGAFFGQGTRLTVV.

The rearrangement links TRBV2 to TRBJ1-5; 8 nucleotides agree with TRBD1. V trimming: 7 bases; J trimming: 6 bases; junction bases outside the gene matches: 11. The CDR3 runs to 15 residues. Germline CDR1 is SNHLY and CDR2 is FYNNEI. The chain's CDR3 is CASKETGARSQPQHF. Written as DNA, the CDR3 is TGTGCCAGCAAAGAGACAGGGGCAAGGAGTCAGCCCCAGCATTTT. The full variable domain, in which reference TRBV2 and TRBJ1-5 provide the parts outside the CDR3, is EPEVTQTPSHQVTQMGQEVILRCVPISNHLYFYWYRQILGQKVEFLVSFYNNEISEKSEIFDDQFSVERPDGSNFTLKIRSTKLEDSAMYFCASKETGARSQPQHFGDGTRLSIL.

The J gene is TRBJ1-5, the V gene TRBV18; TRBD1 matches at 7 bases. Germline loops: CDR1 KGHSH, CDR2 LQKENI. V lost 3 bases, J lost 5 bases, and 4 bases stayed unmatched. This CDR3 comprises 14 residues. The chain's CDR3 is CASSPGTADQPQHF. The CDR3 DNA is TGTGCCAGCTCACCTGGGACAGCAGATCAGCCCCAGCATTTT.

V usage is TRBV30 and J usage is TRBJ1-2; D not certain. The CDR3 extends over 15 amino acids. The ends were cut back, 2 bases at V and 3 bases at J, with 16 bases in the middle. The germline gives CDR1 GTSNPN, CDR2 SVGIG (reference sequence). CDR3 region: CAWSLRLVIDYGYTF. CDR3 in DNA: TGTGCCTGGAGTCTACGTCTCGTGATAGACTATGGCTACACCTTC.

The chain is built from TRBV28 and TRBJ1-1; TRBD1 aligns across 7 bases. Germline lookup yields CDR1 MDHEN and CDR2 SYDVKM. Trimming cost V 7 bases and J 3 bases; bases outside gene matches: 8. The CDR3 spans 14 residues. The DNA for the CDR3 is TGTGCCAGCACCATGACAGGGATTTACACTGAAGCTTTCTTT. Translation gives CASTMTGIYTEAFF.

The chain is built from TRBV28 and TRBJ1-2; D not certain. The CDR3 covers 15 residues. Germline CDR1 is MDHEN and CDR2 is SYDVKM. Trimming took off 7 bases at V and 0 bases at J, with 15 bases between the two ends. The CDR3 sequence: CASTLRTGANYGYTF. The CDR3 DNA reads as TGTGCCAGCACCCTCCGGACGGGAGCTAACTATGGCTACACCTTC.

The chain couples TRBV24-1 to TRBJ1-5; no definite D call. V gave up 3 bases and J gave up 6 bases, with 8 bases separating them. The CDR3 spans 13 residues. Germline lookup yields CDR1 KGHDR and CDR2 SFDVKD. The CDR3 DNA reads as TGTGCCACCAGTGATGACGGGATTCAGCCCCAGCATTTT. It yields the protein CATSDDGIQPQHF.

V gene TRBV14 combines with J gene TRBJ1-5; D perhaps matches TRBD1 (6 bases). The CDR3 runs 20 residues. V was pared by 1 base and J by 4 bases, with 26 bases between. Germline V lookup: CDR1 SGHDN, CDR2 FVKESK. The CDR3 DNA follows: TGTGCCAGCAGCCAAGTGGCTCACACCCAGAACGGACAGATTAATCAGCCCCAGCATTTT. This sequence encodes CASSQVAHTQNGQINQPQHF.